This T cell receptor (beta chain) was sequenced for a study of T cell repertoires in cytomegalovirus infection. Study in general: CMV epitopes that were recently identified and HLA-C-restricted were used alongside well-studied HLA-B-restricted ones. An indication of both CMV infection and matching HLA type came from public TCR beta signatures. Study results and caveats: It was HLA-C-restricted CMV-specific TCR beta clonotypes that dominated the response ex vivo. Public TCR beta family frequency separated CMV-and-HLA carriers, including in an independent cohort.

TCRdb re-called the reads with MiXCR, one entry per CDR3 protein. This repertoire shows 250,000 to 300,000 distinct CDR3 sequences, 20% to 25% found once; its top ten account for roughly 19%. This clonotype was observed many times. Its specificity is unknown. The source material was cultured PBMCs, sampled from culture after CMV antigen stimulation. This TCR was recovered from a human donor in good health (CMV status not recorded). Some clones in this sample may be carry-over from other donors' samples.

Written as DNA, the CDR3 is TGTGCCAGCAGCCCCTATAATCCCTACGAGCAGTACTTC. This gives the protein CASSPYNPYEQYF. The chain carries TRBV7-2 and TRBJ2-7; D ambiguous. Germline values: CDR1 SGHTA, CDR2 FQGNSA. V gave up 5 bases and J gave up 2 bases, with 10 bases separating them. This CDR3 is built from 13 residues.